The rows below give T cell receptor beta chains drawn from one sample of a study of blood T cell repertoires in COVID-19. Some clones are missing from TCRdb's copy, which holds only in-frame ones; the method was immunoSEQ multiplex PCR. The sample lists about 47,000 clones, approximately 91% occurring once. The material sequenced was peripheral blood. The receptors were sampled from a man aged 45-65 years with active COVID-19. Both conserved end residues are part of each CDR3. The order of the fields is clone size, D gene, V gene, J gene, CDR3 DNA, CDR3 protein. D genes are given only for firm matches. The size entry is marked missing in some rows and otherwise reads once, few, many or a size class.

NA	NA	TRBV18	TRBJ1-1	TGTGCCAGCTCACCCGACAGATGGATGAACACTGAAGCTTTCTTT	CASSPDRWMNTEAFF
NA	NA	TRBV28	TRBJ1-1	TGTGCCAGCCGCGGGCGGGAAGCTTTCTTT	CASRGREAFF
NA	NA	TRBV5-4	TRBJ1-6	TGTGCCAGCAGCTTAGGGAGCCGGGCAGCTTCACCCCTCCACTTT	CASSLGSRAASPLHF
NA	NA	TRBV6-5	TRBJ1-2	TGTGCCAGCAGTTCGCGGGTCGGCTATGGCTACACCTTC	CASSSRVGYGYTF
NA	TRBD1	TRBV6-6	TRBJ2-6	TGTGCCAGCAGTCGGACAGGGGGCTCTGGGGCCAACGTCCTGACTTTC	CASSRTGGSGANVLTF
NA	NA	TRBV4-2	TRBJ1-2	TGTGCCAGCAGCCAGAAACAGGGCACCCCAGACGGCTACACCTTC	CASSQKQGTPDGYTF
NA	TRBD2	TRBV27	TRBJ2-1	TGTGCCAGCAGTTTAGCGGGAGGGTCGAATGAGCAGTTCTTC	CASSLAGGSNEQFF
NA	NA	TRBV6-5	TRBJ2-5	TGTGCCAGCAGGGCGGCGGGGAAAGAGGAGACCCAGTACTTC	CASRAAGKEETQYF
NA	NA	TRBV12-3/TRBV12-4	TRBJ2-6	TGTGCCAGCAGTCCTCTAGGGGCCAACGTCCTGACTTTC	CASSPLGANVLTF
NA	NA	TRBV5-1	TRBJ2-3	TGCGCCAGCAGCTTGGGCGGATACACAGATACGCAGTATTTT	CASSLGGYTDTQYF
NA	TRBD1	TRBV9	TRBJ1-2	TGTGCCAGCAGCTCTCGACAGGGGACCTTTTGGGGCTACACCTTC	CASSSRQGTFWGYTF
NA	NA	TRBV6-5	TRBJ1-2	TGTGCCAGCGGCACGAAGTTTGGCTACACCTTC	CASGTKFGYTF
NA	TRBD2	TRBV4-1	TRBJ2-3	TGCGCCAGCAGCCAAGCTGGGGGGGGACTAGCGTCGCAGTATTTT	CASSQAGGGLASQYF
NA	NA	TRBV2	TRBJ2-5	TGTGCCAGCAGTGAGACGGCGTGGAAGACTCAAGAGACCCAGTACTTC	CASSETAWKTQETQYF
NA	TRBD2	TRBV11-2	TRBJ2-5	TGTGCCAGCAGGACCAGCGGGGGGGCAAAAGAGACCCAGTACTTC	CASRTSGGAKETQYF
NA	NA	TRBV11-2	TRBJ2-4	TGTGCCAGCAGCTTAGTCGGGGAGGGGGACTTTTCAGCCAAAAACATTCAGTACTTC	CASSLVGEGDFSAKNIQYF
NA	NA	TRBV7-6	TRBJ1-5	TGTGCCAGCAGCTTAAACATCAATCAGCCCCAGCATTTT	CASSLNINQPQHF
NA	TRBD1	TRBV30	TRBJ1-1	TGTGCCTGGGGGGGACAGCTGAACACTGAAGCTTTCTTT	CAWGGQLNTEAFF
NA	TRBD2	TRBV7-2	TRBJ2-7	TGTGCCAGCAGCTTACGGCTAGCGGGGTACGAGCAGTACTTC	CASSLRLAGYEQYF
once	TRBD1	TRBV6-6	TRBJ1-2	TGTGCCAGCAGCTTCTCGGACAGGGGCGATGGCTACACCTTC	CASSFSDRGDGYTF
NA	NA	TRBV5-8	TRBJ1-1	TGTGCCAGCAGCTTGCTTAGGGGCAAGGGTGGATTGAACACTGAAGCTTTCTTT	CASSLLRGKGGLNTEAFF
NA	TRBD1	TRBV15	TRBJ1-2	TGTGCCACCAGCACCCGAGGACAGGGCAACTATGGCTACACCTTC	CATSTRGQGNYGYTF
NA	TRBD2	TRBV4-3	TRBJ2-7	TGCGCCAGCAGCCAAGATTTGGGACTAGCGGGGGGGATGGAGCAGTACTTC	CASSQDLGLAGGMEQYF
once	NA	TRBV9	TRBJ1-2	TGTGCCAGCAGCGTAGGGGTGACATATGGCTACACCTTC	CASSVGVTYGYTF
NA	NA	TRBV7-9	TRBJ1-2	TGTGCCAGCAGCCTCGCCGGGACATATGGCTACACCTTC	CASSLAGTYGYTF
NA	NA	TRBV6-5	TRBJ1-3	TGTGCCAGCAGGCCTACAGGGTTCTCTGGAAACACCATATATTTT	CASRPTGFSGNTIYF
few	TRBD1	TRBV11-3	TRBJ1-6	TGTGCCAGCACCCTACAGGGGTCAGCAAATTCACCCCTCCACTTT	CASTLQGSANSPLHF
NA	NA	TRBV4-3	TRBJ1-4	TGCGCCAGCAGCCAAGATTTGAGAAGCCTTAATGAAAAACTGTTTTTT	CASSQDLRSLNEKLFF
NA	NA	TRBV9	TRBJ2-5	TGTGCCAGCAGCTTGGACCGAGGGGAGACCCAGTACTTC	CASSLDRGETQYF
NA	NA	TRBV9	TRBJ1-3	TGTGCCAGCAGCGTAGGACAGTCTAGAGTCTCTGGAAACACCATATATTTT	CASSVGQSRVSGNTIYF
NA	TRBD1	TRBV4-1	TRBJ1-2	TGCGCCAGCAGCCAAGCTAGGGACAGGGCTCACTATGGCTACACCTTC	CASSQARDRAHYGYTF
few	NA	TRBV4-2	TRBJ2-3	TGTGCCAGCAGCCAAGATTTCTTGGGGAGGGGGAGCACAGATACGCAGTATTTT	CASSQDFLGRGSTDTQYF
few	NA	TRBV13	TRBJ1-1	TGTGCCAGCAGCTTGCCCCTACAGAGTACTGAAGCTTTCTTT	CASSLPLQSTEAFF
NA	TRBD2	TRBV3-1/TRBV3-2	TRBJ2-7	TGTGTCAGCAGCCCTAAATATCTAGCGGGGAGCTCCTACGAGCAGTACTTC	CVSSPKYLAGSSYEQYF
once	NA	TRBV13	TRBJ2-2	TGTGCCAGCAGCTTACGGCGGGGGCGAACGAGCACCGGGGAGCTGTTTTTT	CASSLRRGRTSTGELFF
few	TRBD2	TRBV6-1	TRBJ2-1	TGTGCCAGCAGTGAAGCGGCTAGCGGGGGGGTACTTGAGCAGTTCTTC	CASSEAASGGVLEQFF
NA	NA	TRBV19	TRBJ1-5	TGTGCCAGTAGTGTCACGTTCTATAGCAATCAGCCCCAGCATTTT	CASSVTFYSNQPQHF
NA	NA	TRBV7-3	TRBJ2-1	TGTGCCAGCAGCGGAGACCAAAGCTCCTACAATGAGCAGTTCTTC	CASSGDQSSYNEQFF
NA	NA	TRBV5-1	TRBJ1-2	TGCGCCAGCAGCCCGCCCGGACAGACAAGCTATGGCTACACCTTC	CASSPPGQTSYGYTF
NA	TRBD1	TRBV18	TRBJ2-5	TGTGCCAGCTCACCCAACAGGGGGGAGACCCAGTACTTC	CASSPNRGETQYF
NA	NA	TRBV27	TRBJ1-1	TGTGCCAGCAGTAAACCCTGGGGAAAAGGGGTCAGTGAAGCTTTCTTT	CASSKPWGKGVSEAFF
once	TRBD2	TRBV6-2/TRBV6-3	TRBJ2-1	TGTGCCAGCAGTTACTCGAGAGCGGGATGGTTCTTC	CASSYSRAGWFF
once	TRBD1	TRBV6-5	TRBJ2-1	TGTGCCAGCCTGGGACAGGGGTATTTGAATGAGCAGTTCTTC	CASLGQGYLNEQFF
few	TRBD1	TRBV2	TRBJ1-1	TGTGCCAGCTCCGGACAGGGGGTATTGAACACTGAAGCTTTCTTT	CASSGQGVLNTEAFF
NA	NA	TRBV5-6	TRBJ2-7	TGTGCCAGCAGCTCCCTCGGGGTCTCCTACGAGCAGTACTTC	CASSSLGVSYEQYF
NA	NA	TRBV25-1	TRBJ2-3	TGTGCCAGCAGTGAACTGAGGATGACAGATACGCAGTATTTT	CASSELRMTDTQYF
NA	TRBD1	TRBV24-1	TRBJ1-2	TGTGCCACCTCCCAGGGGGCTAACTATGGCTACACCTTC	CATSQGANYGYTF
NA	NA	TRBV29-1	TRBJ2-7	TGCAGCGTTGAAGTTCCTGACAGGGGACTATCCTACGAGCAGTACTTC	CSVEVPDRGLSYEQYF
NA	NA	TRBV11-1	TRBJ2-5	TGTGCCAGCACCCTAGGAGAAGGTGTAGGAGAGACCCAGTACTTC	CASTLGEGVGETQYF
NA	TRBD1	TRBV6-1	TRBJ1-2	TGTGCCAGCAGTGGGGGGCTTTGGCAGGGGGCAATTTATGGCTACACCTTC	CASSGGLWQGAIYGYTF
NA	TRBD2	TRBV9	TRBJ2-1	TGTGCCAGCAGCGTAGCTGGGCTAGCGGGCTTCTCCTACAATGAGCAGTTCTTC	CASSVAGLAGFSYNEQFF
NA	NA	TRBV5-4	TRBJ2-3	TGTGCCAGCAGCTTGGCCGGCGGACTCACAGATACGCAGTATTTT	CASSLAGGLTDTQYF
NA	TRBD1	TRBV4-3	TRBJ1-2	TGCGCCAGCAGCCACGGGACAGAATATGGCTACACCTTC	CASSHGTEYGYTF
NA	NA	TRBV2	TRBJ2-7	TGTGCCAGTACAGGGCCCCGGCGGGAGCAGTACTTC	CASTGPRREQYF
NA	NA	TRBV2	TRBJ1-3	TGTGCCAGCAGACGGTCGGGAGGGATGAACTCTGGAAACACCATATATTTT	CASRRSGGMNSGNTIYF
NA	TRBD2	TRBV7-2	TRBJ2-5	TGTGCCAGCAGTACTCTAGCGGGTCAAGAGACCCAGTACTTC	CASSTLAGQETQYF
NA	NA	TRBV18	TRBJ2-2	TGTGCCAGCTCAGATCGCCGGGGAAAAACCGGGGAGCTGTTTTTT	CASSDRRGKTGELFF
NA	TRBD2	TRBV19	TRBJ2-2	TGTGCCAGTAGTATTACCCTAGCGGGAGGGGTCGGGGAGCTGTTTTTT	CASSITLAGGVGELFF
NA	NA	TRBV19	TRBJ1-4	TGTGCCAGTGCGTTGGGGGGACCTAATGAAAAACTGTTTTTT	CASALGGPNEKLFF
NA	NA	TRBV7-9	TRBJ1-1	TGTGCCAGCAACGACTCTCCCCTGAACACTGAAGCTTTCTTT	CASNDSPLNTEAFF